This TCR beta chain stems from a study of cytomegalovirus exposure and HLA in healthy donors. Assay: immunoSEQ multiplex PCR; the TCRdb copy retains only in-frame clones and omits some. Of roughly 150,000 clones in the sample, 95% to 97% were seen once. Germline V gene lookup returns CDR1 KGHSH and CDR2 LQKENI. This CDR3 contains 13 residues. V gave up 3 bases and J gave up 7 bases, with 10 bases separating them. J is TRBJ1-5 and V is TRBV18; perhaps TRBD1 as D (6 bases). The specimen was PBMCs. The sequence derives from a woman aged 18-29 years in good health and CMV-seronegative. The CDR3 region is CASSPGDKQPQHF. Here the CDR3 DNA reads TGTGCCAGCTCACCCGGGGACAAACAGCCCCAGCATTTT.